The clone carrying this T cell receptor (beta chain) was seen a few times. Antigen: not known. The sequenced template was cDNA made from the entire isolated RNA. Generated by immunoSEQ multiplex PCR, the TCRdb table keeps only in-frame clones and is missing some. The sample yields 600,000 to 700,000 clones, 12% seen once. CDR3 length: 14 residues. The V and J ends lost 3 bases and 9 bases, in that order; junction bases with no gene match: 5. Germline CDR1 and CDR2: SEHNR and FQNEAQ (reference sequence). This specimen belongs to a study of beta chain features in type 1 diabetes. Study outcomes and limitations: Moderate but significant shortening of TCRB CDR3s was recorded in all four CD4+ subsets from Type 1 diabetes patients. Healthy donors had naive, central memory and Treg TCRB repertoires that appeared less similar than those seen among patients. High-TCR-expressing cells could be over-represented by cDNA sequencing.

CD4+ naive, central memory, regulatory and stem cell-like memory cells were sorted via CD45RO/CCR7/CD25/CD127/CD95/CD27. This chain uses TRBV7-9 with TRBJ2-1, with 10 bases that match TRBD1. What was sequenced was naive CD4+ T cells from blood. This clonotype originated in a man aged 25-40 years with type 1 diabetes. As DNA, the CDR3 is TGTGCCAGCAGCTTGGGACAGGGGTCTTTTGAGCAGTTCTTC. This sequence encodes CASSLGQGSFEQFF.